Following are 24 T cell receptor beta chains from one sample sequenced in a study of blood T cell repertoires in COVID-19. Sequenced by immunoSEQ multiplex PCR; TCRdb stores in-frame clones only, minus some. The repertoire holds 85,000 to 95,000 clones, with roughly nine tenths as singletons. Sequencing input: peripheral blood. The receptors were gathered from a woman of 80 years or more with active COVID-19.

The J gene is TRBJ2-5, the V gene TRBV20-1; TRBD2 aligns across 7 bases. J gave up 5 bases and V 3 bases, and 0 bases lay outside the gene matches. The CDR3 consists of 11 residues. CDR1 and CDR2 from the germline V gene are DFQATT and SNEGSKA (reference sequence). The CDR3 region has the DNA TGCAGTGCTAGGGGGGGGGAGACCCAGTACTTC. Encoded protein: CSARGGETQYF.

J is TRBJ2-7 and V is TRBV19, with TRBD2 matching over 11 bases. CDR1 LNHDA and CDR2 SQIVND come from the germline V gene (reference sequence). The ends lost 6 bases at V and 2 bases at J; junction bases unmatched: 9. CDR3 length equals 16 residues. CDR3 protein: CASSQVGTSGTYEQYF. CDR3 DNA sequence: TGTGCCAGTAGCCAGGTGGGGACTAGCGGCACCTACGAGCAGTACTTC. Combining the CDR3 with reference TRBV19 and TRBJ2-7 gives the whole variable domain DGGITQSPKYLFRKEGQNVTLSCEQNLNHDAMYWYRQDPGQGLRLIYYSQIVNDFQKGDIAEGYSVSREKKESFPLTVTSAQKNPTAFYLCASSQVGTSGTYEQYFGPGTRLTVT.

V gene TRBV7-5 combines with J gene TRBJ1-5; TRBD1 is the table's D call and was not checked against the DNA. TRBV7-5 is a recognized pseudogene. The CDR3 consists of 18 residues. The CDR3 region has the DNA TGTGCCAGAAGCTTAGTCCCCGACAGGGTCCCCAACAATCAGCCCCAGCATTTT. It translates to CARSLVPDRVPNNQPQHF.

The chain has TRBV6-2 or TRBV6-3 and TRBJ2-5; 11 nucleotides line up with TRBD2. The CDR3 has 17 residues. From germline, CDR1 is MNHEY and CDR2 SVGEGT. V shed 2 bases, J shed 5 bases, and the junction held 10 bases outside the gene matches. Written as DNA, the CDR3 is TGTGCCAGCAGTTACGAAGTTAGCGGGAGGGTTGGGGAGACCCAGTACTTC. Translating it yields CASSYEVSGRVGETQYF.

The V and J genes are TRBV28 and TRBJ2-7, with D hard to call. The CDR3 has 10 amino acids. Trimming removed 4 bases from V and 5 bases from J, with 3 bases in between. From germline, CDR1 is MDHEN and CDR2 SYDVKM. CDR3 in amino acids: CASSSDEQYF. Here the CDR3 DNA reads TGTGCCAGCAGTTCAGACGAGCAGTACTTC.

The V and J genes are TRBV6-5 and TRBJ1-4; D not certain. V lost 4 bases and J 3 bases, leaving 9 bases between the germline ends. This CDR3 has 14 residues. Germline V gene sequence: CDR1 MNHEY, CDR2 SVGAGI. CDR3 DNA: TGTGCCAGCAGTTTAGAATACGCTAATGAAAAACTGTTTTTT. Translated: CASSLEYANEKLFF.

The chain joins TRBV7-2 to TRBJ2-5, with TRBD1 matching 8 bases. After removal of 6 bases from V and 6 bases from J, the junction contained 9 bases not matched to a gene. This CDR3 spans 14 amino acids. Germline loops: CDR1 SGHTA, CDR2 FQGNSA. CDR3 sequence (DNA): TGTGCCAGCAGTCAGGGGGCCCTCGGGAAGACCCAGTACTTC. This sequence encodes CASSQGALGKTQYF.

The chain uses TRBV11-3 and TRBJ2-1; 16 bases are shared with TRBD2. V was clipped by 4 bases and J by 7 bases; unmatched bases: 7. In germline, CDR1 is SGHNT, CDR2 YENEEA. CDR3 length equals 17 residues. The CDR3 protein is CASSSGLAGGWGNEQFF. In DNA, the CDR3 is TGTGCCAGCAGCTCGGGACTAGCGGGAGGGTGGGGGAATGAGCAGTTCTTC.

The chain uses TRBV19 and TRBJ2-2; D might be TRBD2 (5 bases). CDR1 is LNHDA and CDR2 is SQIVND in the germline V gene (reference sequence). V was cut by 2 bases and J by 5 bases, with 12 bases left in between. The CDR3 contains 15 residues. CDR3 amino acids: CASSIRGMVTGELFF. The CDR3 nucleotides are TGTGCCAGTAGTATAAGAGGGATGGTAACCGGGGAGCTGTTTTTT.

The chain joins TRBV19 to TRBJ2-7; TRBD1 agrees at 8 bases. Germline lookup yields CDR1 LNHDA and CDR2 SQIVND (reference sequence). J gave up 5 bases and V 6 bases, and 9 bases lay outside the gene matches. CDR3 length: 14 amino acids. DNA of the CDR3: TGTGCCAGTAGGAACGACAGGGGTTTACACGAGCAGTACTTC. Its translation: CASRNDRGLHEQYF. The full variable domain, completed using reference TRBV19 and TRBJ2-7, is DGGITQSPKYLFRKEGQNVTLSCEQNLNHDAMYWYRQDPGQGLRLIYYSQIVNDFQKGDIAEGYSVSREKKESFPLTVTSAQKNPTAFYLCASRNDRGLHEQYFGPGTRLTVT.

The chain uses TRBV7-9 and TRBJ2-1, with D maybe TRBD1 (6 bases). CDR1 SEHNR and CDR2 FQNEAQ come from the germline V gene (reference sequence). Between the trimmed V and J ends, which lost 0 bases and 0 bases, there was a span of 9 bases. CDR3 length: 16 residues. The DNA of the CDR3 is TGTGCCAGCAGCTTAGCATCAGGGGCCTCCTACAATGAGCAGTTCTTC. This sequence encodes CASSLASGASYNEQFF.

The chain carries TRBV7-9 and TRBJ2-7, with D tentatively TRBD2 (5 bases). Looked up from germline, CDR1 is SEHNR and CDR2 is FQNEAQ (reference sequence). This CDR3 region has 15 residues. Trimming removed 5 bases from V and 2 bases from J, with 16 bases in between. This chain's CDR3 is CASSPSGTHPYEQYF. In nucleotides, the CDR3 is TGTGCCAGCAGCCCCAGCGGTACACATCCCTACGAGCAGTACTTC.

V and J are TRBV28 and TRBJ1-5; D is uncertain. CDR1 is MDHEN and CDR2 is SYDVKM in the germline V gene. V lost 7 bases and J lost 9, with 13 bases in between. The CDR3 is 12 residues long. This CDR3 is CASNRVERPQHF. The CDR3 nucleotides are TGTGCCAGCAACCGGGTCGAACGGCCCCAGCATTTT.

V and J are TRBV3-1 (or the pseudogene TRBV3-2) and TRBJ2-7; maybe TRBD2 (5 bases). The CDR3 totals 16 residues. Deletions cut 1 base from V and 1 base from J, with 14 bases between. CDR1 is LGHDT and CDR2 is YNNKEL in the germline V gene (reference sequence). CDR3 nucleotide sequence: TGTGCCAGCAGCCAAGGAAGTGGGAGTCTATCCTACGAGCAGTACTTC. It yields the protein CASSQGSGSLSYEQYF.

This clone was picked up one time. The chain recombines TRBV28 with TRBJ2-2, with D possibly matching TRBD2 (5 bases). Germline CDR1 is MDHEN and CDR2 is SYDVKM. V was trimmed by 6 bases and J by 5 bases, leaving 16 bases between them. The CDR3 totals 15 residues. CDR3 DNA sequence: TGTGCCAGCAGCCCTACGGGGTCCGGGACCGGGGAGCTGTTTTTT. It specifies CASSPTGSGTGELFF. Complete variable domain (other parts from reference TRBV28 and TRBJ2-2): DVKVTQSSRYLVKRTGEKVFLECVQDMDHENMFWYRQDPGLGLRLIYFSYDVKMKEKGDIPEGYSVSREKKERFSLILESASTNQTSMYLCASSPTGSGTGELFFGEGSRLTVL.

The genes are TRBV10-3 and TRBJ1-6; TRBD1 matches 12 bases. Germline V gene lookup returns CDR1 ENHRY and CDR2 SYGVKD. The CDR3 is 15 residues long. Trimming took 10 bases from V and 9 from J; bases not matched to a gene: 10. The CDR3 bases are TGTGCCACCGCAGGGACAGGGGGCCAAGGTTCACCCCTCCACTTT. This codes for CATAGTGGQGSPLHF.

This chain joins TRBV11-2 and TRBJ2-3; TRBD2 is a possible D gene (6 bases). CDR1 is SGHAT and CDR2 is FQNNGV in the germline V gene. V dropped 1 base and J dropped 0 bases, with 11 bases sitting between them. This CDR3 region has 16 residues. The CDR3 DNA is TGTGCCAGCAGCTTAGCTGGGAGGACGAGCACAGATACGCAGTATTTT. Encoded protein: CASSLAGRTSTDTQYF.

This clone was seen once. The rearrangement uses TRBV18 and TRBJ1-4; TRBD1 might be the D (5 bases). Germline CDR1 and CDR2: KGHSH and LQKENI. The CDR3 runs to 13 residues. Trimming stripped 3 bases from V and 16 bases from J, with 18 bases between. CDR3 protein: CASSPATDQKGFF. CDR3 sequence (DNA): TGTGCCAGCTCACCCGCGACAGACCAGAAAGGGTTTTTT.

This clone was seen once. J is TRBJ1-2 and V is TRBV7-2; TRBD1 aligns across 7 bases. The germline V gene encodes CDR1 SGHTA and CDR2 FQGNSA. V lost 1 base to trimming and J lost 4 bases; unmatched junction nucleotides: 0. This CDR3 has 13 residues. The CDR3 DNA sequence: TGTGCCAGCAGCTTAGGGACAGGCTATGGCTACACCTTC. It is translated as CASSLGTGYGYTF.

The V and J genes are TRBV7-6 and TRBJ2-1; 12 nucleotides align to TRBD2. The V segment lost 4 bases and the J segment 7 bases; nucleotides outside the gene matches: 11. Looked up from germline, CDR1 is SGHVS and CDR2 is FNYEAQ. There are 17 residues in the CDR3. The CDR3 reads CASSSRLAGEWMNEQFF. CDR3 DNA: TGTGCCAGCAGCTCGCGACTAGCGGGAGAATGGATGAATGAGCAGTTCTTC.

The rearrangement joins TRBV5-1 to TRBJ1-1; D unclear. This CDR3 comprises 14 residues. V was pared by 0 bases and J by 0 bases, with 6 bases between. The germline gives CDR1 SGHRS, CDR2 YFSETQ. The CDR3 DNA reads TGCGCCAGCAGCTTGGCAGAAATGAACACTGAAGCTTTCTTT. Translated, it gives CASSLAEMNTEAFF.

The chain recombines TRBV27 with TRBJ1-5, with TRBD1 as a possible D gene (6 bases). The CDR3 sequence is 15 residues long. V dropped 5 bases and J dropped 3 bases, with 14 bases sitting between them. Per the germline V gene, CDR1 is MNHEY and CDR2 is SMNVEV (reference sequence). In DNA, the CDR3 is TGTGCCAGCAGTCCCTCCAGGGGACCCAATCAGCCCCAGCATTTT. Protein sequence: CASSPSRGPNQPQHF.

The genes are TRBV21-1 and TRBJ2-3; the D call in the table, TRBD2, was not verified against the DNA. TRBV21-1 counts as a pseudogene. The CDR3 extends over 16 amino acids. Written as DNA, the CDR3 is TGTGCCAGCCATGGGGCGTCCAGCGGGAGTACAGATACGCAGTATTTT. This translates into CASHGASSGSTDTQYF.

The rearrangement links TRBV7-9 to TRBJ2-1; tentatively, D is TRBD2 (5 bases). Germline assignment: CDR1 SEHNR and CDR2 FQNEAQ (reference sequence). This CDR3 region has 15 residues. The V gene lost 5 bases and the J gene lost 3 bases, with 14 bases spanning the gap. The CDR3 loop is CASSPLRELYNEQFF. DNA for the CDR3: TGTGCCAGCAGCCCCTTAAGGGAGCTCTACAATGAGCAGTTCTTC.